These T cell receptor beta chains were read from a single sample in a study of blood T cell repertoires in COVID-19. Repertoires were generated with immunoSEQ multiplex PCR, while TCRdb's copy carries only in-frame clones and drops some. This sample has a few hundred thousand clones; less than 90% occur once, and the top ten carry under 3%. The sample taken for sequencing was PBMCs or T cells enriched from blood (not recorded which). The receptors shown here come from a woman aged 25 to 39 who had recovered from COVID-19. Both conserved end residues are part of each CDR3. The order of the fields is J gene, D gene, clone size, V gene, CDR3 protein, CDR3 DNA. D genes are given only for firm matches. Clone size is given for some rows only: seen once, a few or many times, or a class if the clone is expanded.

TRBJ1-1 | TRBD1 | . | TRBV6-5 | CASSYPGQTNTEAFF | TGTGCCAGCAGTTACCCGGGACAGACGAACACTGAAGCTTTCTTT
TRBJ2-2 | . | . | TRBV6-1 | CASSESTANTGELFF | TGTGCCAGCAGTGAGTCGACAGCTAACACCGGGGAGCTGTTTTTT
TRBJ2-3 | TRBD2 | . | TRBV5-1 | CASSLGSGGTDTQYF | TGCGCCAGCAGCTTGGGTAGCGGGGGGACGGATACGCAGTATTTT
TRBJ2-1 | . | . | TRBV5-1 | CASSLVSAGNNEQFF | TGCGCCAGCAGCTTGGTATCGGCAGGAAACAATGAGCAGTTCTTC
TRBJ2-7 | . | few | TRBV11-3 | CASSLMGGHEQYF | TGTGCCAGCAGCTTGATGGGGGGACACGAGCAGTACTTC
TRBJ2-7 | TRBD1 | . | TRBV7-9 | CASSLLPGTGSLEQYF | TGTGCCAGCAGCTTACTCCCCGGGACAGGGAGTCTCGAGCAGTACTTC
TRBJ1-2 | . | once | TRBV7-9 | CASRSLRGRGSYGYTF | TGTGCCAGCAGGTCCCTAAGGGGCAGGGGTAGCTATGGCTACACCTTC
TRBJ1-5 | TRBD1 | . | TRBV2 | CASRTGGSNQPQHF | TGTGCCAGCCGGACAGGGGGAAGCAATCAGCCCCAGCATTTT
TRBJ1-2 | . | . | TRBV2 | CASSDAGDGYTF | TGTGCCAGCAGTGATGCAGGGGATGGCTACACCTTC
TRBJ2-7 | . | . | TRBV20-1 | CSGAQGEQYF | TGCAGTGGGGCCCAGGGCGAGCAGTACTTC
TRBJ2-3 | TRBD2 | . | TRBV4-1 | CASSQGIAGSSTDTQYF | TGCGCCAGCAGCCAAGGGATAGCGGGGTCTAGCACAGATACGCAGTATTTT
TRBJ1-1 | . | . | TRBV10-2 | CASTPRRLNTEAFF | TGCGCCAGCACTCCTCGGAGGTTGAACACTGAAGCTTTCTTT
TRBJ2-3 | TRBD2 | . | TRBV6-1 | CASSEALLAGGRDTQYF | TGTGCCAGCAGTGAAGCGCTTCTAGCGGGGGGCAGAGATACGCAGTATTTT
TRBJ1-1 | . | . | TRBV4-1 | CASSQRDKGNTEAFF | TGCGCCAGCAGCCAAAGGGACAAGGGGAACACTGAAGCTTTCTTT
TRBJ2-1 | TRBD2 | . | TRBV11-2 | CASTSGEGPRKDNEQFF | TGTGCCAGCACCTCGGGGGAGGGTCCTCGAAAAGACAATGAGCAGTTCTTC
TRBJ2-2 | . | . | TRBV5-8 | CASSLGVSGNTGELFF | TGTGCCAGCAGCTTGGGAGTTAGCGGGAACACCGGGGAGCTGTTTTTT
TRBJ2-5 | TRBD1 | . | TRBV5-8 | CASSPHQGQAQETQYF | TGTGCCAGCAGCCCGCACCAGGGACAGGCTCAAGAGACCCAGTACTTC
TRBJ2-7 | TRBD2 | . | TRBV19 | CASSIRASGSNEQYF | TGTGCCAGTAGTATTAGGGCTAGCGGGTCGAACGAGCAGTACTTC